This TCR beta chain was sequenced during a study of human T cells and chemical hapten exposure. Across the study: TCR yields differed between samples (mainly from small differences in pooled library volume).

TCRdb analysed the RACE reads with MiXCR anew, one entry per CDR3 protein. This table holds fewer than 85,000 distinct CDR3 sequences, roughly 10% found once. From germline, CDR1 is MDHEN and CDR2 SYDVKM. The CDR3 spans 15 residues. V was pared by 7 bases and J by 6 bases, with 13 bases of the junction left unmatched. Time point noted: patch test 2, 6 weeks after DPC sensitization. Treatment here: therapeutic diphenylcyclopropenone sensitization with weekly scalp DPC. Sequencing used whole blood, obtained in connection with sensitization to the hapten diphenylcyclopropenone (DPC). This chain uses TRBV28 with TRBJ1-2, with 8 bases aligning to TRBD1. This TCR derives from a man aged 18 to 30 with alopecia areata. Some clones in this sample may be carry-over from other donors' samples. CDR3 nucleotide sequence: TGTGCCAGCACCTACTCCGGACAGGGAAGAAATGGCTACACCTTC. Translation: CASTYSGQGRNGYTF.